This T cell receptor (beta chain) was found in a study of early T cells in non-severe SARS-CoV-2 infection. Turning to the study itself: The sequenced material was bulk RNA from unsorted whole blood, and its chains were unpaired. Findings of the study overall: Private and CD4 specificities were missed by VDJdb matching, skewed to anti-spike CD8.

Attachment of unique molecular identifiers to individual cDNA molecules was performed. Each CDR3 protein is one row after TCRdb ran MiXCR on the 5' RACE reads. Found here are roughly 90,000 distinct CDR3 sequences, approximately 15% of them singletons; the top ten hold 6.1%. Remarks on this clonotype: Its antigen is unknown.

V lost 3 bases to trimming and J lost 7 bases, with 15 bases between them. The CDR3 totals 14 residues. Per germline, CDR1 SGHVS and CDR2 FQNEAQ. Sequenced sample: whole blood. The sequence was collected from an adult who was a healthcare worker with PCR-confirmed SARS-CoV-2 infection or an uninfected control (not recorded which). The chain uses TRBV7-8 and TRBJ1-2; D call uncertain. The CDR3 coding sequence is TGTGCCAGCAGCTTTGGAGAACCTTTCGGTGGCTACACCTTC. Its protein product is CASSFGEPFGGYTF.